This T cell receptor (beta chain) was sequenced in a study of CD4+ T cells in melanoma. Study results and limitations: Diverse differentiation states were reported for melanoma neoantigen-specific CD4+ T cells. CD8+ T cell, macrophage and B cell function reportedly correlated with neoantigen-specific CD4+ T cells.

Here immunoSEQ multiplex PCR was the method, and the copy in TCRdb shows in-frame clones only, minus some. Among roughly 4,200 clones listed, more than 50% were seen once. Notes on this clone: Antigen: not known.

The sample comprised cells from a culture (not recorded whether cultured in vitro). The sequence was obtained from a human donor with melanoma.

CDR3 region: CASRSGTGDDGYTF. Here the CDR3 DNA reads TGTGCCAGCAGGTCCGGGACAGGGGATGACGGCTACACCTTC. J is TRBJ1-2 and V is TRBV2; TRBD1 matches 10 bases. Germline V gene lookup returns CDR1 SNHLY and CDR2 FYNNEI. V lost 6 bases to trimming and J lost 8 bases; unmatched junction nucleotides: 9. This CDR3 has 14 residues.